What follows are 24 T cell receptor beta chains derived from one specimen sequenced in a study of T-cell memory formation after mild COVID-19. TCRdb ran MiXCR on the 5' RACE reads and lists one entry per CDR3 protein. The sample lists roughly 370,000 distinct CDR3 sequences, about a sixth occurring once. Sequencing was carried out using PBMCs or a T cell subset sorted from them (not recorded which). Every receptor here comes from a man younger than 30 who had mild COVID-19 (a few samples of this study predate the infection). Cell type and time point are not known.

This clonotype was detected only once. This chain joins TRBV25-1 and TRBJ2-7; 8 nucleotides match TRBD2. Germline CDR1 MGHDK, CDR2 SYGVNS. The CDR3 has 14 amino acids. V shed 6 bases, J shed 9 bases, and the junction held 13 bases outside the gene matches. The CDR3 DNA is TGTGCCAGCAGGCCGCTAGGACTAGCTAACGGGCAGTACGTC. Translation: CASRPLGLANGQYV.

Points on this clonotype: This may arise from a read error, as a much more abundant clone is one base away. The J gene is TRBJ2-1, the V gene TRBV5-6; D tentatively reads TRBD1 or TRBD2 (5 bases each). This CDR3 spans 13 amino acids. V lost 6 bases, J lost 10 bases, and 17 bases lay in between. Per the germline V gene, CDR1 is SGHDT and CDR2 is YYEEEE. CDR3 in DNA: TGTGCCAGCACCTCCCCGGGGCCCCGGGAGCAGTTCTTC. Translated: CASTSPGPREQFF.

The chain couples TRBV7-2 to TRBJ2-5, with TRBD1 matching 9 bases. Looked up from germline, CDR1 is SGHTA and CDR2 is FQGNSA. The CDR3 contains 14 residues. Trimming at V came to 5 bases and at J to 4 bases, leaving 5 bases not matched to a gene. The CDR3 DNA reads as TGTGCCAGCAGCCGACAGGGGGGGAGAGAGACCCAGTACTTC. Translation gives CASSRQGGRETQYF.

Here the CDR3 DNA reads TGCAGTGCTGCGGGGGGGGACTACAATGAGCAGTTCTTC. Translating gives CSAAGGDYNEQFF. J is TRBJ2-1 and V is TRBV20-1; 9 bases map to TRBD2. This CDR3 region has 13 residues. Germline V gene lookup returns CDR1 DFQATT and CDR2 SNEGSKA (reference sequence). J lost 3 bases, V lost 5 bases, and 2 bases had no gene match.

The chain joins TRBV24-1 to TRBJ1-3, with D unresolved. CDR3 size: 13 residues. Trimming stripped 9 bases from V and 3 bases from J, with 11 bases between. The germline V gene has CDR1 KGHDR and CDR2 SFDVKD. CDR3 sequence: CATVPRFGNTIYF. CDR3 nucleotides: TGTGCCACCGTGCCGAGGTTTGGAAACACCATATATTTT.

There are a few counts of this clonotype. The chain is built from TRBV6-5 and TRBJ1-1, with unresolved D. With 2 bases removed from V and 7 bases from J, the gap between germline ends came to 8 bases. Germline-derived CDR1 and CDR2 are MNHEY and SVGAGI. The CDR3 extends over 12 amino acids. The CDR3, as DNA: TGTGCCAGCAGTTACCAGAGAGGTGAAGCTTTCTTT. The encoded protein is CASSYQRGEAFF.

The chain has TRBV29-1 and TRBJ2-3; TRBD2 matches 10 bases. The CDR3 extends over 15 amino acids. The germline gives CDR1 SQVTM, CDR2 ANQGSEA. Unmatched junction bases numbered 5, after V lost 4 bases and J lost 1 base. CDR3 in amino acids: CSVGPGTSGTDTQYF. The CDR3 DNA is TGCAGCGTTGGACCCGGGACTAGCGGCACAGATACGCAGTATTTT.

V and J are TRBV9 and TRBJ2-7; D not certain. The CDR3 sequence is 14 residues long. Germline loops: CDR1 SGDLS, CDR2 YYNGEE. V was pared by 4 bases and J by 7 bases, with 18 bases between. The CDR3 region has the DNA TGTGCCAGCAGCCCGGGCACCGCAGAACGGGAGCAGTACTTC. Translating gives CASSPGTAEREQYF.

The CDR3 sequence is CASSSLGVLDTEAFF. The DNA for the CDR3 is TGTGCCAGCTCATCGCTAGGGGTTTTGGACACTGAAGCTTTCTTT. The chain links TRBV18 to TRBJ1-1; tentatively, D is TRBD1 (5 bases). This CDR3 spans 15 amino acids. Germline-derived CDR1 and CDR2 are KGHSH and LQKENI. V shed 5 bases and J shed 3 bases, with 16 bases lying between them.

This clonotype was seen a few times. The chain carries TRBV30 and TRBJ1-4; D not resolved. The CDR3 is 13 residues long. Germline CDR1 and CDR2: GTSNPN and SVGIG (reference sequence). Trimming shortened V by 2 bases and J by 4 bases, and 8 bases separated the two germline ends. As DNA, the CDR3 is TGTGCCTGGAGTCGACCGGATAATGAAAAACTGTTTTTT. It yields the protein CAWSRPDNEKLFF.

This clonotype came up a few times. V and J are TRBV5-1 and TRBJ2-5, with 9 bases matching TRBD1. V shed 4 bases, J shed 4 bases, and the junction held 8 bases outside the gene matches. The CDR3 length is 15 residues. Germline values: CDR1 SGHRS, CDR2 YFSETQ. The CDR3 DNA reads TGCGCCAGCAGCCTCAACGGACAGGGGCGAGAGACCCAGTACTTC. This gives the protein CASSLNGQGRETQYF.

CDR3 nucleotides: TGTGCCAGCAGTGAAAGTGCCTTAGATACGCAGTATTTT. Translated, it gives CASSESALDTQYF. This rearrangement joins TRBV6-1 to TRBJ2-3; D is ambiguous. This CDR3 contains 13 residues. Trimming took 2 bases from V and 5 from J, leaving 8 bases between them. Germline values: CDR1 MNHNS, CDR2 SASEGT.

V is TRBV5-1 and J is TRBJ2-5; a possible D gene is TRBD2 (5 bases). Per the germline V gene, CDR1 is SGHRS and CDR2 is YFSETQ. With 6 bases removed from V and 1 base from J, the gap between germline ends came to 16 bases. The CDR3 consists of 15 residues. Here the CDR3 DNA reads TGCGCCAGCACCCTCCCCCGCGCGGGCCAAGAGACCCAGTACTTC. Protein sequence: CASTLPRAGQETQYF.

This clonotype turned up a few times. The chain carries TRBV20-1 and TRBJ2-5, with 8 bases fitting TRBD1. Germline CDR1 is DFQATT and CDR2 is SNEGSKA (reference sequence). V lost 4 bases, J lost 4 bases, and 11 bases stayed unmatched. The CDR3 contains 15 residues. This CDR3 reads CSAKGRGPNGETQYF. In DNA form, the CDR3 reads TGCAGTGCTAAGGGCAGGGGGCCCAACGGAGAGACCCAGTACTTC.

This sequence joins TRBV7-6 and TRBJ1-3; no reliable D call. The CDR3 is 15 residues long. Deletions cut 4 bases from V and 0 bases from J, with 10 bases between. Germline CDR1 and CDR2: SGHVS and FNYEAQ. Written as DNA, the CDR3 is TGTGCCAGCAGCTCGTGGGCGCCCTCTGGAAACACCATATATTTT. The encoded protein is CASSSWAPSGNTIYF.

This clonotype was recorded only once. The rearrangement uses TRBV11-2 and TRBJ2-7, with 10 bases aligning to TRBD1. The CDR3 is 16 residues long. CDR1 is SGHAT and CDR2 is FQNNGV in the germline V gene. Trimming at V came to 5 bases and at J to 4 bases, leaving 11 bases not matched to a gene. The CDR3 DNA reads as TGTGCCAGCAGCGACGCCGGGACAGGGGTAGGGTACGAGCAGTACGTC. Translated: CASSDAGTGVGYEQYV.

This clonotype came up many times. The chain joins TRBV7-2 to TRBJ1-4, with D possibly TRBD1 on 5 matching bases. The V end was cut by 6 bases, the J end by 7 bases, with 12 bases between. The V gene's germline CDR1 is SGHTA and CDR2 FQGNSA. The CDR3 is 13 amino acids. The CDR3 DNA follows: TGTGCCAGCAGTCCCGGGACGGTTGAAAAACTGTTTTTT. Amino acid sequence: CASSPGTVEKLFF.

This clonotype showed up just a few times. The genes are TRBV29-1 and TRBJ2-3; 9 positions agree with TRBD2. V was clipped by 3 bases and J by 2 bases; unmatched bases: 6. The CDR3 contains 15 residues. The V gene's germline CDR1 is SQVTM and CDR2 ANQGSEA. CDR3 loop: CSVDGSGGHTDTQYF. CDR3 bases: TGCAGCGTTGATGGAAGCGGGGGGCACACAGATACGCAGTATTTT.

In this sample, this clonotype turned up a few times. The rearrangement joins TRBV12-3 or TRBV12-4 to TRBJ1-2; a possible D gene is TRBD1 (5 bases). V was clipped by 5 bases and J by 4 bases, with 14 bases between them. The CDR3 has 14 residues. CDR3 DNA sequence: TGTGCCAGCAGTGGCCTTGGGACCCTCTATGGCTACACCTTC. This sequence encodes CASSGLGTLYGYTF.

This chain links TRBV15 with TRBJ1-5; 9 nucleotides match TRBD1. The CDR3 is 17 residues long. The V gene's germline CDR1 is LNHNV and CDR2 YYDKDF (reference sequence). Germline trimming cut 1 base from V and 0 bases from J; bases unmatched to any gene: 4. CDR3 coding DNA: TGTGCCACCAGCAGAGGTACAGGGGGCTATAGCAATCAGCCCCAGCATTTT. It yields the protein CATSRGTGGYSNQPQHF.

The chain employs TRBV7-2 and TRBJ2-5, with 7 bases identical to TRBD1. The CDR3 length is 15 residues. CDR1 and CDR2 (germline): SGHTA, FQGNSA. J lost 5 bases, V lost 2 bases, and 8 bases had no gene match. The chain's CDR3 is CASSLTRQGGETQYF. CDR3 in DNA: TGTGCCAGCAGCTTAACTAGACAGGGCGGGGAGACCCAGTACTTC.

This clonotype was recorded at least ten times. The rearrangement joins TRBV5-1 to TRBJ2-1; 8 nucleotides align to TRBD1. Trimming at V came to 0 bases and at J to 6 bases, leaving 8 bases not matched to a gene. This CDR3 is built from 16 residues. Germline V gene data show CDR1 as SGHRS and CDR2 as YFSETQ. CDR3 nucleotides: TGCGCCAGCAGCTTGGAGTTCACAGGGGGAACCAATGAGCAGTTCTTC. Translating it yields CASSLEFTGGTNEQFF.

The chain is built from TRBV7-2 and TRBJ2-7; no reliable D call. The germline CDR1 and CDR2 sequences are SGHTA and FQGNSA. The CDR3 contains 13 residues. Trimming shortened V by 5 bases and J by 3 bases, and 11 bases separated the two germline ends. The CDR3, as DNA: TGTGCCAGCAGCCCTGAAGATGGCTACGAGCAGTACGTC. Translated: CASSPEDGYEQYV.

The table lists this clonotype with a few counts. The rearrangement joins TRBV18 to TRBJ2-2; D remains unclear. V shed 5 bases and J shed 3 bases, with 10 bases lying between them. This CDR3 region has 14 residues. Per the germline V gene, CDR1 is KGHSH and CDR2 is LQKENI. CDR3 coding DNA: TGTGCCAGCTCATTTCCCACAGACACCGGGGAGCTGTTTTTT. Protein: CASSFPTDTGELFF. The whole variable domain, remainder taken from reference TRBV18 and TRBJ2-2, is NAGVMQNPRHLVRRRGQEARLRCSPMKGHSHVYWYRQLPEEGLKFMVYLQKENIIDESGMPKERFSAEFPKEGPSILRIQQVVRGDSAAYFCASSFPTDTGELFFGEGSRLTVL.